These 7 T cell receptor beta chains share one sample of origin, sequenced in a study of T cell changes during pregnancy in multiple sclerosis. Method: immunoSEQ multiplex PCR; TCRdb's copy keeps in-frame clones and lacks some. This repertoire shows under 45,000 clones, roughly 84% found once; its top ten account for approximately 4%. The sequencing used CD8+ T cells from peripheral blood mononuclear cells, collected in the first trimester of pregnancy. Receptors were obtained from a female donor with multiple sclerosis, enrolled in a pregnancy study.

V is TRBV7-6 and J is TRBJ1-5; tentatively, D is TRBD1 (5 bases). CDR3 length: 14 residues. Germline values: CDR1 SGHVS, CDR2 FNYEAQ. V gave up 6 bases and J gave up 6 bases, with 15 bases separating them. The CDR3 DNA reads TGTGCCAGCAGTTCCGGTGGCGGGGCTCAGCCCCAGCATTTT. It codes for CASSSGGGAQPQHF.

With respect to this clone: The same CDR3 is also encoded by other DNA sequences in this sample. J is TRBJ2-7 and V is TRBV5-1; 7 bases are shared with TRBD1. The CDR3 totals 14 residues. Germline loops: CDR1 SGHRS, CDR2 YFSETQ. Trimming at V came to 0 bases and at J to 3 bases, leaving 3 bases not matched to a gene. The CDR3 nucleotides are TGCGCCAGCAGCTTGGACAGGGGTGGCTACGAGCAGTACTTC. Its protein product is CASSLDRGGYEQYF.

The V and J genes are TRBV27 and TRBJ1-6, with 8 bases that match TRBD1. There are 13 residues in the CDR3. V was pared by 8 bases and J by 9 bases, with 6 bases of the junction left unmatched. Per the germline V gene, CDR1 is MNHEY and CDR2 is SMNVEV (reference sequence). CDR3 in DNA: TGTGCCAGCTCGACAGGGGTTGGTTCACCCCTCCACTTT. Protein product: CASSTGVGSPLHF.

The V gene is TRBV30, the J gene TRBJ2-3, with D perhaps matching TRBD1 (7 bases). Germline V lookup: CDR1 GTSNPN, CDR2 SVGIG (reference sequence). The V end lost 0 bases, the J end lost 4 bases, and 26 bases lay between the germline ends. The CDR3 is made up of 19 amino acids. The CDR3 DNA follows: TGTGCCTGGAGTGTAGTAGTGGAGGTGACAGGGAGGAGCGCAGATACGCAGTATTTT. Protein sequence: CAWSVVVEVTGRSADTQYF. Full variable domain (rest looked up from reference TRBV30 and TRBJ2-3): SQTIHQWPATLVQPVGSPLSLECTVEGTSNPNLYWYRQAAGRGLQLLFYSVGIGQISSEVPQNLSASRPQDRQFILSSKKLLLSDSGFYLCAWSVVVEVTGRSADTQYFGPGTRLTVL.

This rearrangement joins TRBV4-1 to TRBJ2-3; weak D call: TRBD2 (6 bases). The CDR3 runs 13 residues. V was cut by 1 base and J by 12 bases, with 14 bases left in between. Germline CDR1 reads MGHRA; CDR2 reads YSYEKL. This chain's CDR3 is CASSQAGTPDQYF. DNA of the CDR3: TGCGCCAGCAGCCAAGCCGGGACTCCCGATCAGTATTTT.

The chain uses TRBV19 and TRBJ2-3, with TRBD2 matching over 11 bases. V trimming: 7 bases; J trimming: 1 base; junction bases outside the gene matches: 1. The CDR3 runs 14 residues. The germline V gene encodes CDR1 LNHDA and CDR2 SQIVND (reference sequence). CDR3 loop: CASTGLAGTDTQYF. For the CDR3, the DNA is TGTGCCAGTACGGGACTAGCGGGCACAGATACGCAGTATTTT.

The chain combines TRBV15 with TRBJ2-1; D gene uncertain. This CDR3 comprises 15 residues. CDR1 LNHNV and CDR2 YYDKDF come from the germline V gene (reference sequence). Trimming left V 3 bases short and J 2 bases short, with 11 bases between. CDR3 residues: CATSSRRVTYNEQFF. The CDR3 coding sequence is TGTGCCACCAGCAGCCGGAGAGTTACCTACAATGAGCAGTTCTTC.